These T cell receptor beta chains were read from a single sample in a study of blood T cell repertoires in COVID-19. Sequenced by immunoSEQ multiplex PCR; TCRdb stores in-frame clones only, minus some. The profile shows about 150,000 clones, around 80% of them singletons. The sequenced material came from PBMCs or T cells enriched from blood (not recorded which). The source is a man aged 45 to 65 who had recovered from COVID-19. Each CDR3 is given with its conserved first and last residue. The D gene is left open where the match is weak. Clone size is given for some rows only: seen once, a few or many times, or a class if the clone is expanded.

NA	TRBV19	NA	TRBJ1-2	TGTGCCAGTAGTCCCCTCGCCAACGCGTATGGAGTGAAGGGCTACACCTTC	CASSPLANAYGVKGYTF
NA	TRBV7-8	TRBD1	TRBJ1-6	TGTGCCAGCAGCTTAGATTGGACAGGCTATAATTCACCCCTCCACTTT	CASSLDWTGYNSPLHF
NA	TRBV18	NA	TRBJ2-7	TGTGCCAGCTCACGACGCGGGAAAAATGGACAGGAAAGTACCTACGAGCAGTACTTC	CASSRRGKNGQESTYEQYF
NA	TRBV7-3	TRBD2	TRBJ2-2	TGTGCCAGCAGCGCCAATCCGGGACTAGCGGGGATCGGGGAGCTGTTTTTT	CASSANPGLAGIGELFF
NA	TRBV6-6	TRBD1	TRBJ1-6	TGTGCCAGCTCCCAGGGGGTTTATTCACCCCTCCACTTT	CASSQGVYSPLHF
many	TRBV6-5	NA	TRBJ1-2	TGTGCCAGCAGTTATGGTCTAGTCTATGGCTACACCTTC	CASSYGLVYGYTF
NA	TRBV6-6	TRBD1	TRBJ2-7	TGTGCCAGCAGTACTCCGGGACAGGGGTCCTACGAGCAGTACTTC	CASSTPGQGSYEQYF
NA	TRBV11-2	TRBD1	TRBJ1-1	TGTGCCAGCAGCTTAGTCGGGACAGGGGGCAGAGCTTTCTTT	CASSLVGTGGRAFF
NA	TRBV3-1/TRBV3-2	NA	TRBJ1-3	TGTGCCAGCAGCCAAGACGGGGGCTCTGGAAACACCATATATTTT	CASSQDGGSGNTIYF
NA	TRBV16	NA	TRBJ1-1	TGTGCCAGCAGCCCCGGGAGGAATGAAGCTTTCTTT	CASSPGRNEAFF
NA	TRBV7-9	TRBD2	TRBJ2-3	TGTGCCAGCAGTAATGGACTAGCTGGCACAGATACGCAGTATTTT	CASSNGLAGTDTQYF
NA	TRBV4-2	TRBD2	TRBJ2-7	TGTGCCAGCAGCCAAGTTATTAGGACTAGCGGGGGGCCAGGTTACAACGAGCAGTACTTC	CASSQVIRTSGGPGYNEQYF
NA	TRBV10-2	NA	TRBJ2-7	TGCGCCAGCAGTGAGGCATTCAGTTACTCCTACGAGCAGTACTTC	CASSEAFSYSYEQYF
NA	TRBV7-8	NA	TRBJ2-2	TGTGCCAGCAGCCCACGGGATTCGAACACCGGGGAGCTGTTTTTT	CASSPRDSNTGELFF
NA	TRBV5-1	TRBD1	TRBJ1-2	TGCGCCAGCAGCCCCACAGGGGACTATGGCTACACCTTC	CASSPTGDYGYTF
NA	TRBV4-2	NA	TRBJ1-1	TGTGCCAGCAGCTCCGGGGAAGGCACTGAAGCTTTCTTT	CASSSGEGTEAFF
NA	TRBV6-2/TRBV6-3	NA	TRBJ1-5	TGTGCCAGCAGTTACGGAGGGACTCAGCCCCAGCATTTT	CASSYGGTQPQHF
NA	TRBV4-1	TRBD2	TRBJ2-7	TGCGCCAGCAGCCAAGGGGAGGGCCCCTACGAGCAGTACTTC	CASSQGEGPYEQYF
NA	TRBV10-3	TRBD1	TRBJ1-1	TGTGCCGTCCGAGGACAGGGGAACACTGAAGCTTTCTTT	CAVRGQGNTEAFF
NA	TRBV18	NA	TRBJ1-5	TGTGCCAGCTCACAACAGGGTAGCAATCAGCCCCAGCATTTT	CASSQQGSNQPQHF
NA	TRBV5-1	NA	TRBJ2-3	TGCGCCAGCAGCTTGGGACTCCCAGATACGCAGTATTTT	CASSLGLPDTQYF
NA	TRBV5-6	TRBD1	TRBJ1-2	TGTGCCAGCAGCTTGCAGACAGGGGTCTATGGCTACACCTTC	CASSLQTGVYGYTF
NA	TRBV19	TRBD1	TRBJ1-2	TGTGCCAGTAGTCCCGGACAGGGGGCTGGCTACACCTTC	CASSPGQGAGYTF
NA	TRBV6-5	NA	TRBJ2-7	TGTGCCAGCATGGGGTACGGGGTTGGCTACGAGCAGTACTTC	CASMGYGVGYEQYF
once	TRBV5-1	TRBD2	TRBJ2-7	TGCGCCAGCAGCTTAACCGGGACTAGCGGTTACGAGCAGTACTTC	CASSLTGTSGYEQYF
once	TRBV6-5	NA	TRBJ2-1	TGTGCCAGCAGTTACGAGAGGGACTACAATGAGCAGTTCTTC	CASSYERDYNEQFF
once	TRBV2	TRBD1	TRBJ2-7	TGTGCCAGCAGCAATTTCCGGGACAGGGACGAGCAGTACTTC	CASSNFRDRDEQYF
NA	TRBV27	TRBD1	TRBJ2-7	TGTGCCAGCAAACGACAGGGGACCTACGAGCAGTACTTC	CASKRQGTYEQYF
NA	TRBV10-2	NA	TRBJ1-1	TGCGCCAGCAGGAATCAGGGGCGCACTGAAGCTTTCTTT	CASRNQGRTEAFF
NA	TRBV6-6	TRBD2	TRBJ2-1	TGTGCCAGCAGCTATACTCCGGGACTAGCGGGGCAGGGTCGCGTGGATGAGCAGTTCTTC	CASSYTPGLAGQGRVDEQFF
NA	TRBV18	TRBD1	TRBJ1-2	TGTGCCAGCTCACCGCGGGTCAGCCCGGGACAGGATAACTATGGCTACACCTTC	CASSPRVSPGQDNYGYTF
few	TRBV6-5	NA	TRBJ2-7	TGTGCCAGCAGTTACCTAGGACAGCCCTACGAGCAGTACTTC	CASSYLGQPYEQYF
NA	TRBV7-9	TRBD1	TRBJ2-6	TGTGCCAGCAGCTCACCAGACAGGGCCTCTGGGGCCAACGTCCTGACTTTC	CASSSPDRASGANVLTF
NA	TRBV29-1	TRBD1	TRBJ1-2	TGCAGCTCACAGGGGGCGGGCTATGGCTACACCTTC	CSSQGAGYGYTF
once	TRBV6-1	NA	TRBJ2-2	TGTGCCAGCAGTGATCCAACTCGAGCCGGGGAGCTGTTTTTT	CASSDPTRAGELFF
few	TRBV27	TRBD1	TRBJ1-1	TGTGCCAGCAGTCTGGACAGGACGAACACTGAAGCTTTCTTT	CASSLDRTNTEAFF
NA	TRBV18	NA	TRBJ1-3	TGTGCCAGCTCACCACTACAAGGGGCTGGAAACACCATATATTTT	CASSPLQGAGNTIYF
NA	TRBV18	NA	TRBJ2-4	TGTGCCAGCTCACCACCAAGCGTAAACATTCAGTACTTC	CASSPPSVNIQYF
NA	TRBV18	TRBD1	TRBJ2-1	TGTGCCAGCTCGGGTGGACAGGGTGGTTACAATGAGCAGTTCTTC	CASSGGQGGYNEQFF
NA	TRBV7-2	TRBD1	TRBJ2-2	TGTGCCAGCAGCCCGCGGACAGGTTCAGGCACCGGGGAGCTGTTTTTT	CASSPRTGSGTGELFF
NA	TRBV28	NA	TRBJ1-2	TGTGCCAGCAGCCGACAGGCCCCCTATGGCTACACCTTC	CASSRQAPYGYTF
NA	TRBV3-1/TRBV3-2	TRBD1	TRBJ2-7	TGTGCCAGCAGCCAAGAAACGTTTGGGACAGGGGTCTACGAGCAGTACTTC	CASSQETFGTGVYEQYF